Sequencing of this TCR beta chain was carried out in a study of blood T cell repertoires in COVID-19. Overall study: Collection of acute and convalescent COVID-19 samples took place in the United States, Italy and Spain. T cells, B-cell-depleted T cells, or PBMCs provided the cDNA or gDNA that served as material.

In the authors' methods: Amplification of reference gene primers provided the estimated nucleated cell counts. Repertoires were generated with immunoSEQ multiplex PCR, while TCRdb's copy carries only in-frame clones and drops some. V, J and clone size are those of that table, while D and trimming were read from the DNA. The sample has hundreds of thousands of clones; around 80% are singletons. The V gene lost 3 bases and the J gene lost 6 bases, with 18 bases spanning the gap. Germline lookup yields CDR1 SEHNR and CDR2 FQNEAQ (reference sequence). The CDR3 has 15 amino acids. This sequence joins TRBV7-9 and TRBJ2-7, with D possibly TRBD1 on 6 matching bases. This clonotype was sampled from an elderly woman with acute or convalescent COVID-19. Sequenced sample: peripheral blood. The CDR3 region is CASSFESGTQGEQYF. CDR3 in DNA: TGTGCCAGCAGCTTCGAATCCGGGACACAGGGCGAGCAGTACTTC.